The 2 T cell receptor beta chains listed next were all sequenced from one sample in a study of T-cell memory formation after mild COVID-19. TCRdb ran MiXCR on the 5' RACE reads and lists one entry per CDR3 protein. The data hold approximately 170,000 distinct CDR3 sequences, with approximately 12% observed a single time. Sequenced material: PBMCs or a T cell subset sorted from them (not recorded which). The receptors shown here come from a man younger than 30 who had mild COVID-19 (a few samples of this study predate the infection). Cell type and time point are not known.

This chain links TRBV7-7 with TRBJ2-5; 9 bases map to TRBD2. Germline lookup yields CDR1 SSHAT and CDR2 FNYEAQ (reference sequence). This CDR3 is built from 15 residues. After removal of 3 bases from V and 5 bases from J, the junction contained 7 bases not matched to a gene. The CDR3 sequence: CASSLGTSPRETQYF. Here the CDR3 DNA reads TGTGCCAGCAGCTTGGGGACTAGCCCCCGGGAGACCCAGTACTTC.

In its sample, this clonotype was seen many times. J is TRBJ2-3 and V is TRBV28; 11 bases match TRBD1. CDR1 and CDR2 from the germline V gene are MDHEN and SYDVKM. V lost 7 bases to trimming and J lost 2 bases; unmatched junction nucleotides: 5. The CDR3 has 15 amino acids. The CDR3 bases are TGTGCCAGCAACCTGGGACAGGGGGTCACAGATACGCAGTATTTT. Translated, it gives CASNLGQGVTDTQYF. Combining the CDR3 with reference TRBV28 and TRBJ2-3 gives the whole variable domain DVKVTQSSRYLVKRTGEKVFLECVQDMDHENMFWYRQDPGLGLRLIYFSYDVKMKEKGDIPEGYSVSREKKERFSLILESASTNQTSMYLCASNLGQGVTDTQYFGPGTRLTVL.